A single sample is the source of the 2 T cell receptor beta chains below, sequenced in a study of OX40 agonist ivuxolimab in advanced cancers. The protocol was immunoSEQ multiplex PCR, while the TCRdb copy is restricted to in-frame clones and leaves out a portion. Among some 110,000 clones listed, 75% to 95% were seen once. The specimen comprised CD4+ or CD8+ T cells sorted from blood, sampled in a trial of the OX40 agonist ivuxolimab. The receptor set was obtained from an adult with an advanced solid tumor such as melanoma, head and neck, liver or kidney cancer.

Here the CDR3 DNA reads TGTGCCAGCAGTTACTCGAGTTCACCCCTCCACTTT. Protein product: CASSYSSSPLHF. The rearrangement uses TRBV6-5 and TRBJ1-6, with D unresolved. CDR1 is MNHEY, CDR2 SVGAGI, per germline. This CDR3 is built from 12 residues. Trimming took 0 bases from V and 9 from J, leaving 3 bases between them.

In this sample, this clone turned up a few times. The rearrangement links TRBV5-1 to TRBJ2-5, with TRBD1 matching over 8 bases. This CDR3 spans 14 amino acids. From germline, CDR1 is SGHRS and CDR2 YFSETQ. V shed 0 bases, J shed 10 bases, and the junction held 8 bases outside the gene matches. CDR3 in amino acids: CASSLGRGRTDQYF. The CDR3 nucleotides read TGCGCCAGCAGCTTGGGCAGGGGGCGCACAGACCAGTACTTC.